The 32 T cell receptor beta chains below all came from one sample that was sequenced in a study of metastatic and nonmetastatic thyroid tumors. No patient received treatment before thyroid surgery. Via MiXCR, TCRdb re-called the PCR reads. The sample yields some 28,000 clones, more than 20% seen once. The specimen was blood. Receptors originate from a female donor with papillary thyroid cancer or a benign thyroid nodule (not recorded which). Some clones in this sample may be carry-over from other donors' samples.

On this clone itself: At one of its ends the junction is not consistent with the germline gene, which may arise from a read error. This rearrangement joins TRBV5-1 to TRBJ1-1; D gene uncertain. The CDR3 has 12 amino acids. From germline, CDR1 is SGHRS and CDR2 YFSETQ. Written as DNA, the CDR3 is TGCGCAAGCAGCTCTACAGTGACTGAAGCTTTCTTT. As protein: CASSSTVTEAFF.

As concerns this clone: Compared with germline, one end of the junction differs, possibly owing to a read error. CDR3 in DNA: TGTGCCAGCAGAACAGGGGGGTCCGGGGAGCTGATTTTT. Translation gives CASRTGGSGELIF. This chain uses TRBV6-1 with TRBJ2-2; 8 nucleotides line up with TRBD1. Germline assignment: CDR1 MNHNS and CDR2 SASEGT. The CDR3 extends over 13 amino acids.

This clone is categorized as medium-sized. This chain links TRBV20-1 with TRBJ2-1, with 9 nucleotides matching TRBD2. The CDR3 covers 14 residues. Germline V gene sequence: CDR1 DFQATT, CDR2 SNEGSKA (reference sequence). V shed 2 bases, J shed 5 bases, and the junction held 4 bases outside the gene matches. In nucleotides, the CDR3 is TGCAGTGCTAGATTAGCGGGGGACCACAATGAGCAGTTCTTC. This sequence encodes CSARLAGDHNEQFF.

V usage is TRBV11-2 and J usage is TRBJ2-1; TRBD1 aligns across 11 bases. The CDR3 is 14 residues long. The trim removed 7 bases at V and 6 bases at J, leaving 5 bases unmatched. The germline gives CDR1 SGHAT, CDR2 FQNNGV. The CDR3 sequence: CASIPGTGGNEQFF. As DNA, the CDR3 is TGTGCCAGCATCCCCGGGACAGGGGGCAATGAGCAGTTCTTC.

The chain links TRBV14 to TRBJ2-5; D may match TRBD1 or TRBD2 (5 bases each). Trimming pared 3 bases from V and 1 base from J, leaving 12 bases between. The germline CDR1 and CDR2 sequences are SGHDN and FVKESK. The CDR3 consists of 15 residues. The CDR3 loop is CASSHRDGFQETQYF. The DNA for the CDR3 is TGTGCCAGCAGCCACAGGGACGGCTTCCAAGAGACCCAGTACTTC.

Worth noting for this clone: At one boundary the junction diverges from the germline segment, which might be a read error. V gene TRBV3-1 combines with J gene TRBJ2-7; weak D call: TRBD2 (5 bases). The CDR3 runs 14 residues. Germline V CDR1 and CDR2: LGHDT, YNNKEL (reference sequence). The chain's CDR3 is CATSQDRGSSEQYF. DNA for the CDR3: TGTGCCACCAGCCAAGATCGCGGGTCGTCCGAGCAGTACTTC.

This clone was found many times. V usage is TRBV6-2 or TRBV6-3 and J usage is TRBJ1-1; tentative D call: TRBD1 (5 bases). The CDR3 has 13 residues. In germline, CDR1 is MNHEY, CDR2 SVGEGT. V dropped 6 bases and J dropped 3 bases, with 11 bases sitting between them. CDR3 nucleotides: TGTGCCAGCAGGTCGGGGGGGGACACTGAAGCTTTCTTT. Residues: CASRSGGDTEAFF.

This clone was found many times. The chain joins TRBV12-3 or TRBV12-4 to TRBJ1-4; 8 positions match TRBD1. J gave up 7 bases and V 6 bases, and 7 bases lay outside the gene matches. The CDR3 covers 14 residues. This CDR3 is CASSDGTGREKLFF. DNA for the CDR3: TGTGCCAGCAGCGACGGGACAGGTCGTGAAAAACTGTTTTTT.

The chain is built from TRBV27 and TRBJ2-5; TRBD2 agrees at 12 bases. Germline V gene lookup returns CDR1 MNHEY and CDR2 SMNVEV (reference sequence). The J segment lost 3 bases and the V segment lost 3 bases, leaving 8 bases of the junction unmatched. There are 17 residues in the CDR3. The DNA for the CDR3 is TGTGCCAGCAGTTTCCCGACTAGCGGGGGAAGGGAAGAGACCCAGTACTTC. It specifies CASSFPTSGGREETQYF.

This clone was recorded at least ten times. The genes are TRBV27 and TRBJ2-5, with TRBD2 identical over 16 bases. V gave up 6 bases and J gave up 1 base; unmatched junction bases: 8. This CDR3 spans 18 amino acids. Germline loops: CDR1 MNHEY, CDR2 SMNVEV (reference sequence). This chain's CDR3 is CASSSGLAGGPGQETQYF. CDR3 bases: TGTGCCAGCAGCTCGGGACTAGCGGGAGGGCCGGGCCAAGAGACCCAGTACTTC.

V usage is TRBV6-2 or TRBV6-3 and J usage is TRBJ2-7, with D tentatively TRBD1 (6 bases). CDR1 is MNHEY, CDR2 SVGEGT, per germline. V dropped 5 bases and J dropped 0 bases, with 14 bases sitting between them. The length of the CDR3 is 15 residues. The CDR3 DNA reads TGTGCCAGCAGTCCCTCGACAGGCCACTCCTACGAGCAGTACTTC. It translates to CASSPSTGHSYEQYF.

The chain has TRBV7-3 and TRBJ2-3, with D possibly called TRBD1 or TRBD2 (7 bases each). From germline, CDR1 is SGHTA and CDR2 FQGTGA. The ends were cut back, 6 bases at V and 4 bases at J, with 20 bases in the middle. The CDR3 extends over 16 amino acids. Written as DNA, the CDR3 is TGTGCCAGCAGTAAGGGGGCGGGAGTGAGGGCAGATACGCAGTATTTT. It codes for CASSKGAGVRADTQYF.

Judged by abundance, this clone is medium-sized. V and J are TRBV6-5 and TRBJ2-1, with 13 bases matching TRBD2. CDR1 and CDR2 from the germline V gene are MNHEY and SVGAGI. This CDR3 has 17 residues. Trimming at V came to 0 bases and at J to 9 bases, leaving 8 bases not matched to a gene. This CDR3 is CASSYSTRTSGSFEQFF. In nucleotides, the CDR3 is TGTGCCAGCAGTTACTCCACCCGGACTAGCGGGAGTTTTGAGCAGTTCTTC.

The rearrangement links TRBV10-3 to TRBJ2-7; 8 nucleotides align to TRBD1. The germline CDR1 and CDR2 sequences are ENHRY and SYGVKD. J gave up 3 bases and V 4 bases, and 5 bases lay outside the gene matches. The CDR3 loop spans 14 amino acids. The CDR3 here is CAISADREYYEQYF. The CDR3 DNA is TGTGCCATCAGTGCGGACAGGGAATACTACGAGCAGTACTTC.

The CDR3 reads CARSLWDSPGNEQFF. CDR3 in DNA: TGTGCCAGGAGCCTATGGGACTCTCCCGGGAATGAGCAGTTCTTC. The V and J genes are TRBV7-6 and TRBJ2-1, with D perhaps matching TRBD2 (6 bases). Trimming left V 9 bases short and J 7 bases short, with 22 bases between. CDR1 and CDR2 from the germline V gene are SGHVS and FNYEAQ. The CDR3 totals 15 residues.

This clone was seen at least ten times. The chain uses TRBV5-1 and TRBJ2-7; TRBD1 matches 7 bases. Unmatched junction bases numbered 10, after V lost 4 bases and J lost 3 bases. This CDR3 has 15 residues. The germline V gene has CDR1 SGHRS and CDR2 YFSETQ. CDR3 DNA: TGCGCCAGCAGCCTACGTGGGGACAGCTTCTACGAGCAGTACTTC. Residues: CASSLRGDSFYEQYF.

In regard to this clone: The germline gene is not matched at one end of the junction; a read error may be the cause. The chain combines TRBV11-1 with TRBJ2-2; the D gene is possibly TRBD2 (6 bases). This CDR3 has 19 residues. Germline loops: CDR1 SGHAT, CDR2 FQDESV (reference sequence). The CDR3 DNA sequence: TGTGCCAGCTGCTTGGGTGGACTTAGCGGCCCTAGTGTCACCGGGGAGCTGTTTTTT. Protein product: CASCLGGLSGPSVTGELFF.

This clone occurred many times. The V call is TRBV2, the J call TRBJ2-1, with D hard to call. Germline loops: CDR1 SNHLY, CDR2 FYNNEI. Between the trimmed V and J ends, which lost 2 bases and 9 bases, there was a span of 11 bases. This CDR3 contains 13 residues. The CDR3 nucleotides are TGTGCCAGCAGTGAAACACGTCGTGGTGAGCAGTTCTTC. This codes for CASSETRRGEQFF.

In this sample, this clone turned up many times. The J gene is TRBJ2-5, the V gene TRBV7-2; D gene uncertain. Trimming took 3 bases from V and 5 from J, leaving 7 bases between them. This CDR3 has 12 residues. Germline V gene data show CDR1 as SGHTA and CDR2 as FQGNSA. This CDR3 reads CASSLSRETQYF. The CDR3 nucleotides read TGTGCCAGCAGCTTGAGTAGGGAGACCCAGTACTTC.

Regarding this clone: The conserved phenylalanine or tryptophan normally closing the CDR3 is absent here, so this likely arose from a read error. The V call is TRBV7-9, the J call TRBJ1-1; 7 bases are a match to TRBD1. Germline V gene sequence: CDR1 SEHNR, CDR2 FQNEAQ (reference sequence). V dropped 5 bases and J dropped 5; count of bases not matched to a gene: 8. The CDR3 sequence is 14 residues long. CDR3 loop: CASSEGQPGTEAFS. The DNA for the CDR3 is TGTGCCAGCAGCGAGGGACAGCCTGGGACTGAAGCTTTCTCT.

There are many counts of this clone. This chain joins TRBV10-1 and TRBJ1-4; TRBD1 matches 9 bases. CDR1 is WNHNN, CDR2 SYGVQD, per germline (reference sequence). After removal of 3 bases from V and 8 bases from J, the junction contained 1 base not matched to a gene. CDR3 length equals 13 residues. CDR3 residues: CASSEGQGEKLFF. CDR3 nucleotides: TGCGCCAGCAGTGAAGGACAGGGGGAAAAACTGTTTTTT.

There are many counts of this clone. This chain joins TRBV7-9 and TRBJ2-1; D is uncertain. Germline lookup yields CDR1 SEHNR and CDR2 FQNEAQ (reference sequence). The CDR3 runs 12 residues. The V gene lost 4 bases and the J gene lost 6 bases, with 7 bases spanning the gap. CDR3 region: CASSSDANEQFF. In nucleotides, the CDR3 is TGTGCCAGCAGCTCCGACGCCAATGAGCAGTTCTTC.

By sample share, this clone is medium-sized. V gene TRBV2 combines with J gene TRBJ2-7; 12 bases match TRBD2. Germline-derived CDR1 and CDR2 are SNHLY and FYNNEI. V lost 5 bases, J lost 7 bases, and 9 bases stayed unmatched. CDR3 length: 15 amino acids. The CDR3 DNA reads TGTGCCAGCAGTATTCGACTAGCGGGAGCTCAGGAGCAGTACTTC. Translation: CASSIRLAGAQEQYF.

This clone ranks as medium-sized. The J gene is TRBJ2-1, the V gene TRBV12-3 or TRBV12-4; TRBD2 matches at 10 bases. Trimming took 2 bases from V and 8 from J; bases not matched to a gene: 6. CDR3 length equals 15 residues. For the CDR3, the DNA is TGTGCCAGCAGTTTACAAGCGGGAGGGCTGGATGAGCAGTTCTTC. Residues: CASSLQAGGLDEQFF.

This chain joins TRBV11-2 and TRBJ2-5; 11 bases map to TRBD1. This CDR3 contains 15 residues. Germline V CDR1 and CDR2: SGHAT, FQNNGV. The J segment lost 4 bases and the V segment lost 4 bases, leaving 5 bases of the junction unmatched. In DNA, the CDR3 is TGTGCCAGCAGCTGGGGACAGGGGGGTTCAGAGACCCAGTACTTC. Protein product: CASSWGQGGSETQYF.

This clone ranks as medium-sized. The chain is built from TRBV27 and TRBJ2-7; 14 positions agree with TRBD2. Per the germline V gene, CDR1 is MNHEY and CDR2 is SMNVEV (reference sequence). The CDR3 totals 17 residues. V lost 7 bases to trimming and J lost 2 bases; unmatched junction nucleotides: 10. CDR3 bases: TGTGCCAGCACCGCAACCGGGACTAGCGGGAGACCCTACGAGCAGTACTTC. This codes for CASTATGTSGRPYEQYF.

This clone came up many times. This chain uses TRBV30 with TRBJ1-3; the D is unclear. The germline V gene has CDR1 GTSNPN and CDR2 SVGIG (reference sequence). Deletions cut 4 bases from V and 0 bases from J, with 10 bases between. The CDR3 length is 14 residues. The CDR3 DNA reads TGTGCCTGGATCGGAGACACCTCTGGAAACACCATATATTTT. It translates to CAWIGDTSGNTIYF.

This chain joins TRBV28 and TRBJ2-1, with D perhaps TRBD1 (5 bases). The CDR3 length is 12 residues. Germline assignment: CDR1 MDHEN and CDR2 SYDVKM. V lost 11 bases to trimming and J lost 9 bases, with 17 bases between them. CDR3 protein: CACISDRAEQFF. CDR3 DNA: TGTGCCTGCATCTCCGACAGAGCTGAGCAGTTCTTC.

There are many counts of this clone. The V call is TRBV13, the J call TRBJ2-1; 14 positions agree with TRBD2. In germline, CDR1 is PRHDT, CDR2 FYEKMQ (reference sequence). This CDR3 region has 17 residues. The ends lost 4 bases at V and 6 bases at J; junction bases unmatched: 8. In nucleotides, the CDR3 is TGTGCCAGCAGCTCGGGACTAGCGGGAGAGGAAGGCAATGAGCAGTTCTTC. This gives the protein CASSSGLAGEEGNEQFF.

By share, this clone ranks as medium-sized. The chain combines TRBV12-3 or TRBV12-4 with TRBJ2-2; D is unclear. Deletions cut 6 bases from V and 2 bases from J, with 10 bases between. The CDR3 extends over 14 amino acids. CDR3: CASRVGVNTGELFF. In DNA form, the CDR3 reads TGTGCCAGCAGGGTTGGGGTAAACACCGGGGAGCTGTTTTTT.

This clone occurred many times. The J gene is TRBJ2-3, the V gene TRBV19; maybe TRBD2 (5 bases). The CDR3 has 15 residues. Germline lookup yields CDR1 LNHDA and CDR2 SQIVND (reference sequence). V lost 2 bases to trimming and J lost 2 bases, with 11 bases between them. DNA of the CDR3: TGTGCCAGTAGTATAATAGCGTCCGTCACAGATACGCAGTATTTT. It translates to CASSIIASVTDTQYF.

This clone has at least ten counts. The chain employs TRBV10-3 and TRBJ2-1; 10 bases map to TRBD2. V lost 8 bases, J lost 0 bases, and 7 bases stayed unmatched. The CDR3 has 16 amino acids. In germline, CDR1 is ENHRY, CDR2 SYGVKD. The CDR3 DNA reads TGTGCCATCGGGGGGACTAGCGATCGCTCCTACAATGAGCAGTTCTTC. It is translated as CAIGGTSDRSYNEQFF.